This passage covers 14 T cell receptor beta chains from one sample sequenced in a study of T cells in Graves' hyperthyroidism and ophthalmopathy. Amplified TCR beta CDR3 regions came from RNA transcripts. First-round RT-PCR with HTBI primers amplified the TCR CDR3 region. In TCRdb, the multiplex PCR reads were re-called with MiXCR into one record per CDR3 protein. The sample yields 530,000 or so distinct CDR3 sequences, roughly 25% seen once. The sequencing input was blood. The receptors here all came from a woman aged 25 to 45 with Graves' ophthalmopathy.

This clonotype has ten or more counts. The genes are TRBV11-2 and TRBJ2-7; the D gene is possibly TRBD1 (6 bases). The CDR3 is 15 amino acids. V was trimmed by 4 bases and J by 5 bases, leaving 18 bases between them. The germline V gene has CDR1 SGHAT and CDR2 FQNNGV. CDR3 sequence: CASSSTGFISHEQYF. Written as DNA, the CDR3 is TGTGCCAGCAGCTCCACAGGGTTCATATCGCACGAGCAGTACTTC.

This clonotype was detected a few times. The J gene is TRBJ1-1, the V gene TRBV5-5; D is perhaps TRBD1 (6 bases). V gave up 4 bases and J gave up 5 bases, with 15 bases separating them. This CDR3 is 14 amino acids long. Germline V gene sequence: CDR1 SGHKS, CDR2 YYEKEE (reference sequence). The CDR3 spells CASSAYGGRTEAFF. CDR3 DNA: TGTGCCAGCAGCGCCTATGGGGGGCGGACTGAAGCTTTCTTT.

This clonotype was observed many times. The genes are TRBV5-1 and TRBJ1-1; D perhaps matches TRBD1 (6 bases). The CDR3 consists of 14 residues. CDR1 is SGHRS, CDR2 YFSETQ, per germline. V was clipped by 3 bases and J by 0 bases, with 9 bases between them. This chain's CDR3 is CASSWTDMNTEAFF. The DNA of the CDR3 is TGCGCCAGCAGCTGGACAGATATGAACACTGAAGCTTTCTTT.

This clonotype has at least ten counts. The chain combines TRBV12-3 or TRBV12-4 with TRBJ2-7, with D maybe TRBD2 (6 bases). V gave up 5 bases and J gave up 7 bases, with 15 bases separating them. The CDR3 extends over 13 amino acids. CDR3 amino acids: CASSTGTEIEQYF. CDR3 nucleotides: TGTGCCAGCAGTACCGGGACTGAGATAGAGCAGTACTTC.

This clonotype was counted ten times or more. This chain links TRBV6-4 with TRBJ2-5; 8 nucleotides line up with TRBD2. Germline-derived CDR1 and CDR2 are MRHNA and SNTAGT. This CDR3 contains 16 residues. Germline trimming cut 3 bases from V and 5 bases from J; bases unmatched to any gene: 11. The CDR3 sequence: CASSEGAGEAVETQYF. DNA of the CDR3: TGTGCCAGCAGTGAGGGAGCGGGGGAGGCCGTTGAGACCCAGTACTTC.

This clonotype was found many times. The V call is TRBV6-5, the J call TRBJ1-1, with 7 bases identical to TRBD1. The germline V gene has CDR1 MNHEY and CDR2 SVGAGI. The V segment lost 0 bases and the J segment 11 bases; nucleotides outside the gene matches: 9. This CDR3 is built from 14 residues. In DNA form, the CDR3 reads TGTGCCAGCAGTTACTCAGCGACAGGGATCGGTGCTTTCTTT. Protein: CASSYSATGIGAFF.

This clonotype appeared many times. This chain links TRBV29-1 with TRBJ2-5, with D tentatively TRBD2 (5 bases). This CDR3 has 13 residues. From germline, CDR1 is SQVTM and CDR2 ANQGSEA. Trimming pared 4 bases from V and 2 bases from J, leaving 11 bases between. The CDR3 here is CSVAEWRQETQYF. CDR3 nucleotide sequence: TGCAGCGTTGCCGAGTGGAGGCAAGAGACCCAGTACTTC.

The V and J genes are TRBV12-3 or TRBV12-4 and TRBJ2-4; a possible D gene is TRBD2 (7 bases). The CDR3 is made up of 21 amino acids. V was shortened by 2 bases and J by 3 bases, with 29 bases between the two germline ends. The CDR3 is CASSLFRAGAPGTIGKNIQYF. CDR3 in DNA: TGTGCCAGCAGTTTATTTAGGGCGGGGGCACCAGGTACCATTGGCAAAAACATTCAGTACTTC.

This clonotype was seen more than once but under ten times. This chain connects TRBV9 to TRBJ1-5; D gene uncertain. Trimming removed 3 bases at V and 5 bases at J, with 12 bases between. This CDR3 spans 14 amino acids. Looked up from germline, CDR1 is SGDLS and CDR2 is YYNGEE. The CDR3 protein is CASSGFGGDQPQHF. In DNA, the CDR3 is TGTGCCAGCAGCGGGTTCGGCGGCGATCAGCCCCAGCATTTT. Looking up the rest from reference TRBV9 and TRBJ1-5 gives the full variable domain: DSGVTQTPKHLITATGQRVTLRCSPRSGDLSVYWYQQSLDQGLQFLIQYYNGEERAKGNILERFSAQQFPDLHSELNLSSLELGDSALYFCASSGFGGDQPQHFGDGTRLSIL.

This clonotype was seen at least ten times. The rearrangement uses TRBV7-2 and TRBJ2-5; the D is unclear. The CDR3 sequence is 16 residues long. The germline gives CDR1 SGHTA, CDR2 FQGNSA. The V and J ends lost 2 bases and 2 bases respectively, with 15 bases between them. CDR3 protein: CASSLFVGDGQETQYF. The CDR3 region has the DNA TGTGCCAGCAGCTTATTCGTCGGAGATGGACAAGAGACCCAGTACTTC.

This clonotype was recorded many times. CDR3: CASSDSLAGVETQYF. CDR3 coding DNA: TGTGCCAGCAGTGATTCGCTAGCGGGGGTAGAGACCCAGTACTTC. The chain uses TRBV2 and TRBJ2-5; 10 nucleotides match TRBD2. Germline V gives CDR1 SNHLY, CDR2 FYNNEI. The CDR3 has 15 residues. The ends lost 3 bases at V and 4 bases at J; junction bases unmatched: 5. The full variable domain, with the rest looked up from reference TRBV2 and TRBJ2-5, is EPEVTQTPSHQVTQMGQEVILRCVPISNHLYFYWYRQILGQKVEFLVSFYNNEISEKSEIFDDQFSVERPDGSNFTLKIRSTKLEDSAMYFCASSDSLAGVETQYFGPGTRLLVL.

A single count supports this clonotype. The rearrangement uses TRBV6-5 and TRBJ1-2; D possibly corresponds to TRBD1 (5 bases). The ends were cut back, 4 bases at V and 10 bases at J, with 16 bases in the middle. Germline V gene lookup returns CDR1 MNHEY and CDR2 SVGAGI. CDR3 length equals 13 residues. In nucleotides, the CDR3 is TGTGCCAGCAGTTCGATTGCTTCAGGGCTCTACACCTTC. This sequence encodes CASSSIASGLYTF.

This clonotype was seen ten or more times. The genes are TRBV11-1 and TRBJ1-2; TRBD1 aligns across 8 bases. Germline loops: CDR1 SGHAT, CDR2 FQDESV (reference sequence). Losses at the gene ends were 4 bases for V and 1 base for J; bases not matched to a gene: 8. The CDR3 is 16 residues long. CDR3 in amino acids: CASSSVGGQGNYGYTF. The CDR3 DNA is TGTGCCAGCAGCTCCGTCGGTGGACAGGGTAACTATGGCTACACCTTC.

The chain carries TRBV7-2 and TRBJ2-7, with 7 bases that match TRBD2. The length of the CDR3 is 14 residues. V dropped 3 bases and J dropped 6; count of bases not matched to a gene: 8. Germline CDR1 and CDR2: SGHTA and FQGNSA. CDR3 DNA: TGTGCCAGCAGCTTGGCGGGAGTGTCCCTCGAGCAGTACTTC. Encoded protein: CASSLAGVSLEQYF.